This T cell receptor beta chain was identified in a study of cytomegalovirus exposure and HLA in healthy donors. Findings of the study overall: Common viral pathogens were later found to be apparently linked to several of the most significant clusters.

On this clone: Its antigen remains unknown.

Donors sampled were nominally healthy, though unrecorded immune exposures were likely. Looked up from germline, CDR1 is LNHDA and CDR2 is SQIVND (reference sequence). The germline V and J ends were trimmed by 3 bases and 0 bases, with 12 bases remaining between them. CDR3 length: 16 amino acids. PCR primers comprised 60 Vbeta and 13 Jbeta primers. Profiled with immunoSEQ multiplex PCR; TCRdb holds only in-frame clones, not every one. The data contain roughly 200,000 clones, about four fifths of them seen just once; the ten biggest clones take up about 3.1%. Source material: PBMCs. The source of this sequence is a female donor in good health and CMV-seronegative. The gene calls are TRBV19 and TRBJ1-5, with unresolved D. Here the CDR3 DNA reads TGTGCCAGTAGTATCCCACAGCTTAATAGCAATCAGCCCCAGCATTTT. Amino acid sequence: CASSIPQLNSNQPQHF.